This TCR beta chain appears in the sequencing data of a study of identical twins. TCRdb independently ran MiXCR on the 5' RACE reads; one entry per CDR3 protein. The sample has 450,000 to 500,000 distinct CDR3 sequences, around 15% seen once; the top ten hold approximately 0.98%. The CDR3 runs 15 residues. V lost 2 bases to trimming and J lost 7 bases, with 15 bases between them. CDR1 and CDR2 from the germline V gene are MNHEY and SVGAGI. This sample was also put to use in a study of yellow fever vaccine responses in identical twins.

The source material was CD4+ T cells sorted from blood. This receptor was obtained from a woman younger than 35 in good health. The rearrangement uses TRBV6-5 and TRBJ2-1; tentative D call: TRBD1 (5 bases). CDR3 in DNA: TGTGCCAGCAGTTACGGACCCAGCAGGGTGAATGAGCAGTTCTTC. Its protein product is CASSYGPSRVNEQFF.